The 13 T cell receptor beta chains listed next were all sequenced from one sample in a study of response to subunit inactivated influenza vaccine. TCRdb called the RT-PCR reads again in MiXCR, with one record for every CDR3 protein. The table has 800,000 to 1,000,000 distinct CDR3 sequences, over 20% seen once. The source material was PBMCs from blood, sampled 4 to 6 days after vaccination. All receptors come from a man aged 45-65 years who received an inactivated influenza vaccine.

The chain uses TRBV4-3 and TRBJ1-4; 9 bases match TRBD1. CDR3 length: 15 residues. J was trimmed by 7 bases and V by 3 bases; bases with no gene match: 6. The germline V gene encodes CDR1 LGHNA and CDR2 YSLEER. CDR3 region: CASSHPGQGFEKLFF. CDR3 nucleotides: TGCGCCAGCAGCCACCCGGGACAGGGTTTTGAAAAACTGTTTTTT.

This CDR3 is CASSFSSGRGTGELFF. DNA of the CDR3: TGTGCCAGCAGCTTCTCTAGCGGGAGGGGCACCGGGGAGCTGTTTTTT. V and J are TRBV7-2 and TRBJ2-2; 12 nucleotides match TRBD2. The V segment lost 3 bases and the J segment 4 bases; nucleotides outside the gene matches: 3. Per the germline V gene, CDR1 is SGHTA and CDR2 is FQGNSA. This CDR3 has 16 amino acids.

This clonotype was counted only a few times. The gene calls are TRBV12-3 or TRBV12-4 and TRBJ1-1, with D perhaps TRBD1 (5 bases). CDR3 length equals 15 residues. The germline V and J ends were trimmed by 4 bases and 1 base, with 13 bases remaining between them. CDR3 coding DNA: TGTGCCAGCAGTTCCGTCGGGGGTGGGAACACTGAAGCTTTCTTT. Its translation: CASSSVGGGNTEAFF.

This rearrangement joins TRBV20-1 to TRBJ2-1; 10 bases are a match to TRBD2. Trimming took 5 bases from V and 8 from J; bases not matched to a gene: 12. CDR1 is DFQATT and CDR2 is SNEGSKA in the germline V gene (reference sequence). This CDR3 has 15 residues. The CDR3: CSAGGAGTSDYEQFF. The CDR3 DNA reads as TGCAGTGCTGGAGGAGCCGGGACTAGCGATTATGAGCAGTTCTTC.

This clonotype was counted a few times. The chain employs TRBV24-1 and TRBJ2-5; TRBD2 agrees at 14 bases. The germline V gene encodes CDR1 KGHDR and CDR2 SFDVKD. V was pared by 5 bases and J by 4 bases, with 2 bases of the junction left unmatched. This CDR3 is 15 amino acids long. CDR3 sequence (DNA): TGTGCCACCAGTGGACTAGCGGGGGGGCCAGAGACCCAGTACTTC. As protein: CATSGLAGGPETQYF.

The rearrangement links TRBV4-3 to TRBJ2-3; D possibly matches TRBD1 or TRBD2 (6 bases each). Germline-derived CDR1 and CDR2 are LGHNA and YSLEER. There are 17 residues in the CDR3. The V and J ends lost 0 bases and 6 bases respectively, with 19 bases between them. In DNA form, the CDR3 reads TGCGCCAGCAGCCAAGATGGGGGCGGGGCTGTGGGGGATACGCAGTATTTT. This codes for CASSQDGGGAVGDTQYF.

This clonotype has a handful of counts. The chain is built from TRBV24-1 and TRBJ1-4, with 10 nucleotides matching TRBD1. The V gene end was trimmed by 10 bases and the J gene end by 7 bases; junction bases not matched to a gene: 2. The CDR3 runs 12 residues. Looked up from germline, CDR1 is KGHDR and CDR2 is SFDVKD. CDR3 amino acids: CATRTGGEKLFF. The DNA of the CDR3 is TGTGCCACAAGGACAGGGGGTGAAAAACTGTTTTTT.

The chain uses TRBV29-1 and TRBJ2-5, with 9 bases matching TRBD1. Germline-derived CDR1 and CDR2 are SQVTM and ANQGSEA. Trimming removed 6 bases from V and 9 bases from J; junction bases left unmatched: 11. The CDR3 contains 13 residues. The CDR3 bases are TGCAGCGTAGCGACAGGGGGATCGATCTCCCAGTACTTC. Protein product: CSVATGGSISQYF.

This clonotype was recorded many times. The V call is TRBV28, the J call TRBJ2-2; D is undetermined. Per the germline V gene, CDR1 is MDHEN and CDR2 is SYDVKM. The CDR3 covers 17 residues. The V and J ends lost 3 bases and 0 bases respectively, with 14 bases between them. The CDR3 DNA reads TGTGCCAGCAGTTTTGTCTTAGGTCGATCGAACACCGGGGAGCTGTTTTTT. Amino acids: CASSFVLGRSNTGELFF.

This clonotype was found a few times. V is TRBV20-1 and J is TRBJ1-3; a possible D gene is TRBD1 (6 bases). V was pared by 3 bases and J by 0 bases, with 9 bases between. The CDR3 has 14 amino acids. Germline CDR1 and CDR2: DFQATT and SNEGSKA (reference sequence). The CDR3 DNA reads TGCAGTGCTAGGGGGGGCAGCTCTGGAAACACCATATATTTT. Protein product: CSARGGSSGNTIYF.

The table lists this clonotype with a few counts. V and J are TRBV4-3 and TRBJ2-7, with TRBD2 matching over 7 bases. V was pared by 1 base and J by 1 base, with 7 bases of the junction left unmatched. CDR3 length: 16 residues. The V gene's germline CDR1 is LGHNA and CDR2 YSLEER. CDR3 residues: CASSQAGRGESYEQYF. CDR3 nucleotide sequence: TGCGCCAGCAGCCAAGCTGGCCGGGGGGAATCCTACGAGCAGTACTTC.

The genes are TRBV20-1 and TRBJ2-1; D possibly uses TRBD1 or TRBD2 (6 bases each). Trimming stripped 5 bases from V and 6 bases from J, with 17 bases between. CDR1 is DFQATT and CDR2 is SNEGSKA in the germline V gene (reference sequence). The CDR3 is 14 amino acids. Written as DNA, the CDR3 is TGCAGTGCTCCTAAAGGGGGGACCCCCAATGAGCAGTTCTTC. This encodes CSAPKGGTPNEQFF.

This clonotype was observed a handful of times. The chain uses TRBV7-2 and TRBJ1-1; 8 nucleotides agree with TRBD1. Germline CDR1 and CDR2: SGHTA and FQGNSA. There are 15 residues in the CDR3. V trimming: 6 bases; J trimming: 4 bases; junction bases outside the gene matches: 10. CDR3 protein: CASRPPRGQGTEAFF. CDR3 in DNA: TGTGCCAGCAGACCCCCCAGGGGGCAGGGCACTGAAGCTTTCTTT.